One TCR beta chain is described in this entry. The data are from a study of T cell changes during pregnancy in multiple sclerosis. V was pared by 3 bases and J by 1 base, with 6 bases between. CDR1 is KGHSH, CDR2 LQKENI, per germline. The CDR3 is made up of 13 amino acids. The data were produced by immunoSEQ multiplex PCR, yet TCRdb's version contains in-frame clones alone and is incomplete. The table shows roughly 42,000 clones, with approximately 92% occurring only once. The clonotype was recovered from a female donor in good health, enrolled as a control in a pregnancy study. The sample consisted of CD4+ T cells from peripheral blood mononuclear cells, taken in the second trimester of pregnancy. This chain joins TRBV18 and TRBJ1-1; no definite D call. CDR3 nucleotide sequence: TGTGCCAGCTCACCTAACAAGAACACTGAAGCTTTCTTT. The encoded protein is CASSPNKNTEAFF.